This T cell receptor (beta chain) was profiled in a study of blood T cell repertoires in COVID-19 (dated by TCRdb to 2020 to 2021). The study in broad terms: Samples covering the acute and convalescent phases of COVID-19 were provided by collaborators in the United States, Italy and Spain. The prospective study material was composed of cDNA or gDNA derived from T cells, B-cell-depleted T cells, or PBMCs. Subjects who had been exposed to COVID-19, were actively infected with it, or had recovered from it provided the deeply sampled blood TCRbeta repertoires that made up the dataset. A freely available public database, intended as a resource for researchers studying the immune response to SARS-CoV-2, is where the repertoires were released. Samples came from the ongoing ImmuneRACE study (first 160 participants) plus 1,254 subjects from 6 global collaborators. The sample metadata nearly always contained a de-identified subject ID, COVID-19 status, age in years and sex. Where available, HLA class I and class II types were taken from metadata supplied by the sample provider and were not determined by assay-based typing. On the study overall, not on this receptor specifically: The quantity of clinical and demographic metadata differed by source and by participant and was supplied without curation.

TCRbeta CDR3 regions were amplified from genomic DNA using the immunoSEQ Assay, a bias-controlled multiplex PCR. Processing in the source paper ran as follows. The number of nucleated cells in each sample was estimated from the amplification of reference gene primers within the assay. To quantify the absolute abundance of each unique TCRbeta CDR3 rearrangement, sequence reads were collapsed and filtered. Productive Simpson clonality was computed per sample as the square root of Simpson's diversity index over productive rearrangements. The clones in this table, taken by TCRdb from immuneACCESS, are in-frame only. Not every clone is retained; where verified, under half of the shortfall comes from an unresolved V gene, and the cause of the rest is unknown. The D gene and trimming were derived from the DNA, and the V and J assignments and clone size from that table. Recorded for this sample are about 60,000 clones; about 80% of them occurred a single time. 3.5% of the sample comes from the top ten.

The germline V gene specifies SGHDT as CDR1 and YYEEEE as CDR2. V is cut by 1 base and J by 4 bases, and the space between the germline ends is 14 bases. Inclusive of the bounding cysteine and phenylalanine, the CDR3 is 15 residues long. Only the CDR3 DNA stays, 45 bases, in frame from base 1. The collaborating institutions used their own protocols to collect whole blood in K2EDTA tubes. For TCRbeta analysis, collaborators shipped samples in one of three forms: frozen whole blood, isolated PBMCs, or DNA extracted from either of those sample types. As to this clone: Its binding antigen is unknown. No quality values exist for individual bases; no much larger clone is one base distant.

Sequenced: peripheral blood. This TCR derives from a man between 60 and 70 years old with acute or convalescent COVID-19. Rearrangement joined TRBV5-6 to TRBJ1-2; the D gene is perhaps TRBD1, from 6 matching bases. This receptor has the CDR3 CASSLLQGQSYGYTF. The DNA sequence is TGTGCCAGCAGCTTGCTACAGGGCCAGAGCTATGGCTACACCTTC.